The 26 T cell receptor beta chains below come from one sample, sequenced in a study of somatic mutations in cytotoxic T cells in rheumatoid arthritis. The assay was immunoSEQ multiplex PCR, and TCRdb's table has in-frame clones only and misses some. The sample shows roughly 9,800 clones, around four fifths of them seen only once. Sequencing was done on a sample of CD8+ T cells sorted from blood. These receptors originate from a man aged 50 to 60 in good health.

The chain links TRBV28 to TRBJ2-3; 10 bases fit TRBD2. The CDR3 is 16 residues long. Germline CDR1 and CDR2: MDHEN and SYDVKM. V gave up 3 bases and J gave up 4 bases; unmatched junction bases: 7. This CDR3 reads CASSFPGLAYADTQYF. The CDR3 nucleotides read TGTGCCAGCAGTTTCCCGGGACTAGCGTACGCAGATACGCAGTATTTT. Supplemented by reference TRBV28 and TRBJ2-3, the full variable domain reads DVKVTQSSRYLVKRTGEKVFLECVQDMDHENMFWYRQDPGLGLRLIYFSYDVKMKEKGDIPEGYSVSREKKERFSLILESASTNQTSMYLCASSFPGLAYADTQYFGPGTRLTVL.

The genes are TRBV6-5 and TRBJ1-1; no clear D gene. Germline CDR1 reads MNHEY; CDR2 reads SVGAGI. V lost 11 bases and J 8 bases, leaving 9 bases between the germline ends. The CDR3 is 9 amino acids. The CDR3 is CAAGWEAFF. The CDR3 DNA sequence: TGTGCCGCGGGTTGGGAAGCTTTCTTT.

This clone was counted only a few times. V usage is TRBV7-2 and J usage is TRBJ1-2; possibly TRBD1 for D (6 bases). Trimming cost V 4 bases and J 4 bases, with 16 bases left between them. The germline V gene encodes CDR1 SGHTA and CDR2 FQGNSA. CDR3 size: 15 residues. In DNA, the CDR3 is TGTGCCAGCAGCTCCCAAGGGGGGGGACCCTATGGCTACACCTTC. As protein: CASSSQGGGPYGYTF.

This clone was found a few times. V is TRBV4-2 and J is TRBJ2-7; D unclear. The length of the CDR3 is 13 residues. CDR1 LGHNA and CDR2 YNFKEQ come from the germline V gene. V lost 0 bases and J lost 4, with 7 bases in between. CDR3 amino acids: CASSQETRYEQYF. In DNA form, the CDR3 reads TGTGCCAGCAGCCAAGAAACCCGGTACGAGCAGTACTTC.

The V and J genes are TRBV7-2 and TRBJ2-1; maybe TRBD1 (6 bases). Between the trimmed V and J ends, which lost 1 base and 7 bases, there was a span of 14 bases. This CDR3 region has 15 residues. CDR1 is SGHTA, CDR2 FQGNSA, per germline. The DNA for the CDR3 is TGTGCCAGCAGCTTAGGGGGGCTAAGTAATAATGAGCAGTTCTTC. Its protein is CASSLGGLSNNEQFF.

V gene TRBV27 combines with J gene TRBJ2-1; 10 bases align to TRBD2. Germline V CDR1 and CDR2: MNHEY, SMNVEV (reference sequence). The V gene end was trimmed by 2 bases and the J gene end by 0 bases; junction bases not matched to a gene: 10. This CDR3 has 19 residues. CDR3 sequence reads: CASSLIGRAGGPSYNEQFF. Here the CDR3 DNA reads TGTGCCAGCAGTTTAATAGGTAGAGCGGGAGGGCCCTCCTACAATGAGCAGTTCTTC.

The gene calls are TRBV27 and TRBJ2-7; 8 nucleotides line up with TRBD1. The length of the CDR3 is 14 residues. Unmatched junction bases numbered 7, after V lost 6 bases and J lost 3 bases. Germline values: CDR1 MNHEY, CDR2 SMNVEV (reference sequence). The CDR3 loop reads CASSLDRGGYEQYF. CDR3 nucleotides: TGTGCCAGCAGCTTAGACAGGGGTGGCTACGAGCAGTACTTC.

This clone has a handful of counts. The rearrangement uses TRBV7-9 and TRBJ1-2, with 9 nucleotides matching TRBD1. Germline CDR1 SEHNR, CDR2 FQNEAQ (reference sequence). V lost 7 bases and J lost 2; bases outside the gene matches: 8. This CDR3 is 15 amino acids long. This CDR3 is CASTSQGATNYGYTF. As DNA, the CDR3 is TGTGCCAGCACCTCACAGGGGGCAACGAACTATGGCTACACCTTC.

The CDR3 sequence: CASSSGWGSAGGSFAGYTF. The CDR3 nucleotides are TGTGCCAGCAGCTCGGGCTGGGGGAGCGCAGGGGGATCCTTTGCCGGCTACACCTTC. The rearrangement joins TRBV13 to TRBJ1-2; 7 bases line up with TRBD1. CDR1 and CDR2 (germline): PRHDT, FYEKMQ (reference sequence). Losses at the gene ends were 4 bases for V and 8 bases for J; bases not matched to a gene: 25. The CDR3 is made up of 19 amino acids.

The chain couples TRBV15 to TRBJ2-5; D gene uncertain. CDR1 and CDR2 from the germline V gene are LNHNV and YYDKDF (reference sequence). V was clipped by 5 bases and J by 4 bases, with 17 bases between them. CDR3 length equals 15 residues. For the CDR3, the DNA is TGTGCCACCAGCCAGGATGGGTGGTCGGTAGAGACCCAGTACTTC. Translated: CATSQDGWSVETQYF.

In DNA, the CDR3 is TGTGCCAGCAGTATGACTAGCGGGAGAAGCGAGCAGTACTTC. This codes for CASSMTSGRSEQYF. The chain employs TRBV7-8 and TRBJ2-7; 12 positions match TRBD2. Per germline, CDR1 SGHVS and CDR2 FQNEAQ. V was clipped by 6 bases and J by 6 bases; unmatched bases: 6. The length of the CDR3 is 14 residues.

This chain links TRBV27 with TRBJ2-5; 8 nucleotides line up with TRBD2. Germline V gives CDR1 MNHEY, CDR2 SMNVEV (reference sequence). CDR3 length equals 13 residues. V shed 3 bases, J shed 4 bases, and the junction held 1 base outside the gene matches. DNA for the CDR3: TGTGCCAGCAGTTTCCTAGCGGGAGAGACCCAGTACTTC. It codes for CASSFLAGETQYF.

This clone was seen just once. V usage is TRBV27 and J usage is TRBJ2-3; 7 nucleotides align to TRBD2. CDR3 length equals 13 residues. Germline trimming cut 10 bases from V and 4 bases from J; bases unmatched to any gene: 8. From germline, CDR1 is MNHEY and CDR2 SMNVEV (reference sequence). Here the CDR3 reads CATSRTRADTQYF. CDR3 DNA: TGTGCCACCTCTAGGACTAGGGCAGATACGCAGTATTTT.

This clone was observed a handful of times. V and J are TRBV5-1 and TRBJ1-2; no definite D call. V dropped 2 bases and J dropped 4 bases, with 9 bases sitting between them. The germline V gene encodes CDR1 SGHRS and CDR2 YFSETQ. The CDR3 runs 13 residues. The DNA of the CDR3 is TGCGCCAGCAGCTTCGACAAGTCCTATGGCTACACCTTC. Translation: CASSFDKSYGYTF.

The table lists this clone with a count of one. For the CDR3, the DNA is TGTGCCAGCAGCTCTAATATCGGGGGGGGCTATGGCTACACCTTC. This sequence encodes CASSSNIGGGYGYTF. The chain employs TRBV9 and TRBJ1-2, with a possible D match to TRBD1 (5 bases). Germline V gene lookup returns CDR1 SGDLS and CDR2 YYNGEE. Trimming pared 4 bases from V and 4 bases from J, leaving 17 bases between. The CDR3 covers 15 residues.

The V and J genes are TRBV11-2 and TRBJ2-7; possibly TRBD2 for D (5 bases). The V end was cut by 7 bases, the J end by 5 bases, with 18 bases between. The CDR3 is made up of 14 amino acids. Looked up from germline, CDR1 is SGHAT and CDR2 is FQNNGV. The CDR3 bases are TGTGCCAGCACCCTCAGCGGCCTGCGGGACGAGCAGTACTTC. Amino acid sequence: CASTLSGLRDEQYF.

The chain has TRBV28 and TRBJ2-5; D possibly corresponds to TRBD2 (5 bases). The CDR3 runs to 12 residues. CDR1 is MDHEN, CDR2 SYDVKM, per germline. The V end was cut by 7 bases, the J end by 9 bases, with 15 bases between. CDR3: CASNLGSRAQYF. The CDR3 bases are TGTGCCAGCAATCTCGGTTCGAGGGCCCAGTACTTC.

The CDR3 loop reads CASSLLAGGGETQYF. The CDR3 bases are TGTGCCAGCAGCTTACTAGCGGGGGGGGGAGAGACCCAGTACTTC. The chain couples TRBV7-9 to TRBJ2-5; 12 bases match TRBD2. CDR3 length: 15 residues. With V trimmed by 2 bases and J by 4 bases, 2 bases remained unmatched. In germline, CDR1 is SEHNR, CDR2 FQNEAQ (reference sequence).

CDR3 loop: CASSMLRGSVRELFF. For the CDR3, the DNA is TGTGCCAGTAGTATGTTGAGAGGGTCGGTCCGGGAGCTGTTTTTT. The V and J genes are TRBV19 and TRBJ2-2; perhaps TRBD2 as D (5 bases). In germline, CDR1 is LNHDA, CDR2 SQIVND (reference sequence). CDR3 length equals 15 residues. V dropped 3 bases and J dropped 9 bases, with 17 bases sitting between them.

CDR3 in amino acids: CASSHPGLAGKNEQFF. As DNA, the CDR3 is TGTGCCAGCTCACACCCGGGACTAGCGGGAAAAAATGAGCAGTTCTTC. The rearrangement links TRBV18 to TRBJ2-1; 13 bases line up with TRBD2. The germline CDR1 and CDR2 sequences are KGHSH and LQKENI. Germline trimming cut 4 bases from V and 7 bases from J; bases unmatched to any gene: 7. CDR3 length: 16 amino acids.

This clone has just one count. The rearrangement links TRBV2 to TRBJ2-5; 8 nucleotides line up with TRBD2. The CDR3 contains 14 residues. Germline assignment: CDR1 SNHLY and CDR2 FYNNEI. With 9 bases clipped from V and 4 bases from J, the junction kept 10 bases outside the gene matches. This CDR3 is CASTDRGGRETQYF. CDR3 sequence (DNA): TGTGCCAGTACAGACCGGGGGGGCCGAGAGACCCAGTACTTC.

The table lists this clone with a few counts. J is TRBJ2-7 and V is TRBV2; 8 nucleotides agree with TRBD2. The trim removed 7 bases at V and 2 bases at J, leaving 4 bases unmatched. CDR3 length equals 13 residues. The germline CDR1 and CDR2 sequences are SNHLY and FYNNEI. The CDR3 nucleotides are TGTGCCAGCAATAGCGGGGTTACCTACGAGCAGTACTTC. It codes for CASNSGVTYEQYF.

This chain connects TRBV6-5 to TRBJ1-2, with a possible D match to TRBD1 (5 bases). Trimming stripped 3 bases from V and 8 bases from J, with 22 bases between. This CDR3 spans 16 amino acids. Germline values: CDR1 MNHEY, CDR2 SVGAGI. The CDR3 DNA is TGTGCCAGCAGTTATCGTAGGGGCCAGGCCCCTGTCGGCTACACCTTC. Its protein is CASSYRRGQAPVGYTF.

The chain has TRBV6-5 and TRBJ2-2; 8 positions match TRBD2. In germline, CDR1 is MNHEY, CDR2 SVGAGI. V shed 4 bases, J shed 5 bases, and the junction held 9 bases outside the gene matches. The length of the CDR3 is 16 residues. The CDR3 sequence: CASSSASGFRTGELFF. The DNA for the CDR3 is TGTGCCAGCAGTTCGGCTAGCGGGTTCAGAACCGGGGAGCTGTTTTTT.

This clone appeared a single time. This sequence joins TRBV9 and TRBJ2-2, with D possibly TRBD1 on 5 matching bases. With 4 bases removed from V and 5 bases from J, the gap between germline ends came to 6 bases. Germline CDR1 reads SGDLS; CDR2 reads YYNGEE. The CDR3 length is 12 residues. The CDR3 loop is CASSYRTGELFF. DNA for the CDR3: TGTGCCAGCAGCTACAGGACCGGGGAGCTGTTTTTT.

This clone showed up just a few times. This chain connects TRBV7-2 to TRBJ1-5, with a possible D match to TRBD1 (5 bases). V dropped 4 bases and J dropped 2 bases, with 12 bases sitting between them. The germline gives CDR1 SGHTA, CDR2 FQGNSA. This CDR3 has 15 residues. The CDR3 loop is CASSSTAAGNQPQHF. CDR3 nucleotide sequence: TGTGCCAGCAGCTCGACAGCTGCGGGCAATCAGCCCCAGCATTTT.